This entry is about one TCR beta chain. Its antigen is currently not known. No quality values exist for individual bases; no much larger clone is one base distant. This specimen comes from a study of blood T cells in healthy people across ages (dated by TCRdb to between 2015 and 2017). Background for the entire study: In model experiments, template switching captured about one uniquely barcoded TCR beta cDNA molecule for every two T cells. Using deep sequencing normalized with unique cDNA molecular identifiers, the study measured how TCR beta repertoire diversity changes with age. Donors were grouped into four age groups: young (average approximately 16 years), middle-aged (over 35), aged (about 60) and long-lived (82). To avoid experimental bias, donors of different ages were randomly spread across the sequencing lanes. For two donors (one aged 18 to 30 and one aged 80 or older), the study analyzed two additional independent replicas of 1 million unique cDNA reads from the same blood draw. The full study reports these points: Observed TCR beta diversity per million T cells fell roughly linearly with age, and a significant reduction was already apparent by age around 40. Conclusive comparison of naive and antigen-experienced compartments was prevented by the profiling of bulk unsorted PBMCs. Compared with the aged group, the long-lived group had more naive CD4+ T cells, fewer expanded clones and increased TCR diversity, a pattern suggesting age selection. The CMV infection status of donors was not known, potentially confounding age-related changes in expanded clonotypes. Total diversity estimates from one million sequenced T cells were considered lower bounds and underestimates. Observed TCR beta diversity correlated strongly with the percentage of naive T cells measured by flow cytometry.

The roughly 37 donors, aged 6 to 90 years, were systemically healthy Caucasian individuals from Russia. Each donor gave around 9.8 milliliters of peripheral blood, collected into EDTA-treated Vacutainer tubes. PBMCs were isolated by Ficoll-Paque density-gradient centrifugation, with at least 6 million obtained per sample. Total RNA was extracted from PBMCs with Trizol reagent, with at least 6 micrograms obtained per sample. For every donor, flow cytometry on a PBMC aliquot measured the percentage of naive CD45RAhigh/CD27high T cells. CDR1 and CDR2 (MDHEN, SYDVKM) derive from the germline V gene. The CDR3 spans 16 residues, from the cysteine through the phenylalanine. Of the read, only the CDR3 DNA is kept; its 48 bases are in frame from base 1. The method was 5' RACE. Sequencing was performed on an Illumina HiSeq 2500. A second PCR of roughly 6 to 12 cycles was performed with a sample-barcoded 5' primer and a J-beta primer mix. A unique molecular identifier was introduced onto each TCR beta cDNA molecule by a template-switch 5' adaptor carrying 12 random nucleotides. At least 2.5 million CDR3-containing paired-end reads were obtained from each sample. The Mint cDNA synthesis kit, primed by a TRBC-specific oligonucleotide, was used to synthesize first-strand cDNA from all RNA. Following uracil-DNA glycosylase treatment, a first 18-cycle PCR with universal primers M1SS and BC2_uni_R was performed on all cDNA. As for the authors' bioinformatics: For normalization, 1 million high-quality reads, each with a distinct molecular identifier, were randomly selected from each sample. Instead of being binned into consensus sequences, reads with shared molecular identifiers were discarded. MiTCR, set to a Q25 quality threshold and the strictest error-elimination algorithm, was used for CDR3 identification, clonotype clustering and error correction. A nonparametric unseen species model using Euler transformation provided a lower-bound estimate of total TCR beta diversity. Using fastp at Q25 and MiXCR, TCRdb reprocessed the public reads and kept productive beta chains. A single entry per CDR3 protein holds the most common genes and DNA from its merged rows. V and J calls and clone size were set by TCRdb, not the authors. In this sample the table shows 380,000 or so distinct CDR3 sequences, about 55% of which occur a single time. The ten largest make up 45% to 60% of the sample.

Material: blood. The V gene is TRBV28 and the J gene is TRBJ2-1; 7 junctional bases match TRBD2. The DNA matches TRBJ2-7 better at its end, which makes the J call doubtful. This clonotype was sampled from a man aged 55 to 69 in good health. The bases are TGTGCCAGCAGCCGTAGCGGGTTACAATCCTACAATGAGCAGTACTTC. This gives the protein CASSRSGLQSYNEQYF.